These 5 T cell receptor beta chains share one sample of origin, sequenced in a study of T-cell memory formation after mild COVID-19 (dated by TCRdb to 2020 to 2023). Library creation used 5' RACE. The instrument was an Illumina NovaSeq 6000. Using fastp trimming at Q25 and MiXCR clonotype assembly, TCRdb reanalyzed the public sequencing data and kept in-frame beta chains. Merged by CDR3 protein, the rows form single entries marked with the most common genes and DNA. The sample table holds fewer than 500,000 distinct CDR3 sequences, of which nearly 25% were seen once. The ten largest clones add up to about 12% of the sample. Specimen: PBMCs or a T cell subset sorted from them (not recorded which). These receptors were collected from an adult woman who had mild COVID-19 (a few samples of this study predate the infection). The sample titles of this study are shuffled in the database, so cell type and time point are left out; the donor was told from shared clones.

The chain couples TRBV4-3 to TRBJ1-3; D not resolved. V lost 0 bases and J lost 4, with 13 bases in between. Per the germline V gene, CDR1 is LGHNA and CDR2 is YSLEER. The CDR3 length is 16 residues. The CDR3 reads CASSQDLEGWGNTIYF. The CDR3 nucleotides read TGCGCCAGCAGCCAAGATCTTGAGGGTTGGGGAAACACCATATATTTT.

The CDR3 DNA follows: TGCGCCAGCAGCTCAGAGGGGTTCCCCTACGAGCAGTACTTC. Translated: CASSSEGFPYEQYF. The chain couples TRBV5-1 to TRBJ2-7; D could derive from TRBD1 or TRBD2 (5 bases each). The CDR3 is made up of 14 amino acids. The V gene lost 3 bases and the J gene lost 2 bases, with 12 bases spanning the gap. The germline gives CDR1 SGHRS, CDR2 YFSETQ.

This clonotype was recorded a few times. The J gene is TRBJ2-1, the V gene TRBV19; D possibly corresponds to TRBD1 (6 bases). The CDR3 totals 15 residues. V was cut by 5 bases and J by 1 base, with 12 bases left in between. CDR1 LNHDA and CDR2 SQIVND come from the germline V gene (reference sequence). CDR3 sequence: CASSLGDNSYNEQFF. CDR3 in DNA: TGTGCCAGTAGTCTCGGGGACAATTCCTACAATGAGCAGTTCTTC.

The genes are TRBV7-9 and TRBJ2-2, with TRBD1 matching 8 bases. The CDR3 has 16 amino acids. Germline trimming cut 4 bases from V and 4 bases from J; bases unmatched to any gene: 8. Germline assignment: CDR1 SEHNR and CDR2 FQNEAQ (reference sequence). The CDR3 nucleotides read TGTGCCAGCAGCTCGAACGAGGACAGGGTCACCGGGGAGCTGTTTTTT. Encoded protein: CASSSNEDRVTGELFF.

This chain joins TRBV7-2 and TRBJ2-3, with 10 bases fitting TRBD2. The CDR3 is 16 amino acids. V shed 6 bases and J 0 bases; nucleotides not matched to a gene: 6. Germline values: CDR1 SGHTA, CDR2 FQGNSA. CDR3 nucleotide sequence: TGTGCCAGCAGTTTTAGCGGGAGGACGAGCACAGATACGCAGTATTTT. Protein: CASSFSGRTSTDTQYF.